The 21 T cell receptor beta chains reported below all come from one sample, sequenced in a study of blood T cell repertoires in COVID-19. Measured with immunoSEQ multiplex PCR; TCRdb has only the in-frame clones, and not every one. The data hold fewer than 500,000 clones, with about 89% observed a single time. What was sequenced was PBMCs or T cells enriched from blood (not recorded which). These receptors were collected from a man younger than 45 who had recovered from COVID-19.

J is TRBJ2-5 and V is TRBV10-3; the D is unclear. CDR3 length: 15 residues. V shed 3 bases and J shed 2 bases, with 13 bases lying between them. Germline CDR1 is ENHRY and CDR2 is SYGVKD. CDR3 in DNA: TGTGCCATCAGTGATGGTCCAGGTATTCAAGAGACCCAGTACTTC. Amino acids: CAISDGPGIQETQYF.

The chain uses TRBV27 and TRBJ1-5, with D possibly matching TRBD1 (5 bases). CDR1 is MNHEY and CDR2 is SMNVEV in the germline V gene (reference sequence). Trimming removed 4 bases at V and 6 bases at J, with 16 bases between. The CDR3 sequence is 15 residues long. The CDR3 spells CASSSLGQGAQPQHF. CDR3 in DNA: TGTGCCAGCAGTTCCTTGGGGCAGGGTGCTCAGCCCCAGCATTTT.

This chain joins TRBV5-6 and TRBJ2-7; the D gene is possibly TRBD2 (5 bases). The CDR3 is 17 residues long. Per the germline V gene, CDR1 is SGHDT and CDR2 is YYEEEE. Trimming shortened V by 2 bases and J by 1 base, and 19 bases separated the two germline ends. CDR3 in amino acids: CASSLGWRTLPSYEQYF. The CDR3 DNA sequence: TGTGCCAGCAGCTTAGGATGGAGGACTCTTCCGTCCTACGAGCAGTACTTC.

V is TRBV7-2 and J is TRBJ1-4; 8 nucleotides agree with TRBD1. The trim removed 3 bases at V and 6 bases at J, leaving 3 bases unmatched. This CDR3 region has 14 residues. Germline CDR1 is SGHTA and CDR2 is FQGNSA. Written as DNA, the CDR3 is TGTGCCAGCAGCTTTAACAGGGGGTATGAAAAACTGTTTTTT. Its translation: CASSFNRGYEKLFF.

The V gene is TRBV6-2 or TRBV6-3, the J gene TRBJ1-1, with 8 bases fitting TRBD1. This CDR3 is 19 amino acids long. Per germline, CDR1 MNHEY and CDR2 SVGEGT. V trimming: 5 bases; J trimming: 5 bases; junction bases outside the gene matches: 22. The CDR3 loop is CASSGQKRRTGTGSTEAFF. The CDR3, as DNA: TGTGCCAGCAGTGGCCAAAAACGGAGGACAGGGACGGGAAGTACTGAAGCTTTCTTT.

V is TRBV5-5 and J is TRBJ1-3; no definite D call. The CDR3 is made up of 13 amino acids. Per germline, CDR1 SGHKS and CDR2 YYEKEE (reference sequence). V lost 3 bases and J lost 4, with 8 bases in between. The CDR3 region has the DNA TGTGCCAGCAGCTCCCCTCAGGGAAACACCATATATTTT. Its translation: CASSSPQGNTIYF. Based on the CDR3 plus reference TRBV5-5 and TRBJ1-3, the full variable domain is DAGVTQSPTHLIKTRGQQVTLRCSPISGHKSVSWYQQVLGQGPQFIFQYYEKEERGRGNFPDRFSARQFPNYSSELNVNALLLGDSALYLCASSSPQGNTIYFGEGSWLTVV.

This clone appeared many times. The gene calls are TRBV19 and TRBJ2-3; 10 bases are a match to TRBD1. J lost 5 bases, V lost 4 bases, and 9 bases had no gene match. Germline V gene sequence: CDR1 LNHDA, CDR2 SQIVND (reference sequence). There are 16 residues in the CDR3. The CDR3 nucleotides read TGTGCCAGTAGTAAAGCCGCTGGGACAGGGGAAGATACGCAGTATTTT. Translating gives CASSKAAGTGEDTQYF. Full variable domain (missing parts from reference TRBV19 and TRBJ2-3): DGGITQSPKYLFRKEGQNVTLSCEQNLNHDAMYWYRQDPGQGLRLIYYSQIVNDFQKGDIAEGYSVSREKKESFPLTVTSAQKNPTAFYLCASSKAAGTGEDTQYFGPGTRLTVL.

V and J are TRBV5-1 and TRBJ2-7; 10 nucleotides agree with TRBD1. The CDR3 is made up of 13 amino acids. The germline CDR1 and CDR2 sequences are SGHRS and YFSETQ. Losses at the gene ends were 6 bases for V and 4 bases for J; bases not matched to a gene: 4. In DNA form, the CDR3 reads TGCGCCAGCACCCCGGGACAGGGGTACGAGCAGTACTTC. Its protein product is CASTPGQGYEQYF.

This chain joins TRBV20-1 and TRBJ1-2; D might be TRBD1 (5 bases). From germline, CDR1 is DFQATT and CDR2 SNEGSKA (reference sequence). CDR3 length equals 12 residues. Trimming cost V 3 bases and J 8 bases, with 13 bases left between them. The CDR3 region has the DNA TGCAGTGCTAGTGGCAGGGAAGGCGGCTACACCTTC. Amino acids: CSASGREGGYTF.

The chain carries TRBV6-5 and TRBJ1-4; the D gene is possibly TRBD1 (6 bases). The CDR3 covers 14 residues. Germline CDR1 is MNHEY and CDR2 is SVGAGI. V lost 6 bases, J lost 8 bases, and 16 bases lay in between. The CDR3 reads CASRPQGLGEKLFF. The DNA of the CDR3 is TGTGCCAGCAGACCACAGGGCTTAGGGGAAAAACTGTTTTTT.

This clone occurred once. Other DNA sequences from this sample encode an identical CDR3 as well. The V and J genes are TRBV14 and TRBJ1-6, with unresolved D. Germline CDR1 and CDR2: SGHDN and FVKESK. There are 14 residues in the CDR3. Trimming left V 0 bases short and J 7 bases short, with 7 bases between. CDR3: CASSQESVNSPLHF. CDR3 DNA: TGTGCCAGCAGCCAAGAGTCCGTAAATTCACCCCTCCACTTT.

The CDR3 DNA follows: TGTGCCAGCAGCTTTCAGGGAAGATCCTACAATGAGCAGTTCTTC. This sequence encodes CASSFQGRSYNEQFF. The chain employs TRBV5-5 and TRBJ2-1, with D possibly TRBD1 on 5 matching bases. Germline V gene sequence: CDR1 SGHKS, CDR2 YYEKEE (reference sequence). This CDR3 has 15 residues. V lost 2 bases and J 1 base, leaving 10 bases between the germline ends.

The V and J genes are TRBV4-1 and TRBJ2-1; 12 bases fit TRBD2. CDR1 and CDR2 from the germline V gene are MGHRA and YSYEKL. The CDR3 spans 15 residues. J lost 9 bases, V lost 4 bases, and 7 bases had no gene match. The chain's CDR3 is CASSPSSGGAIEQFF. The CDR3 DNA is TGCGCCAGCAGCCCCTCTAGCGGGGGGGCGATTGAGCAGTTCTTC.

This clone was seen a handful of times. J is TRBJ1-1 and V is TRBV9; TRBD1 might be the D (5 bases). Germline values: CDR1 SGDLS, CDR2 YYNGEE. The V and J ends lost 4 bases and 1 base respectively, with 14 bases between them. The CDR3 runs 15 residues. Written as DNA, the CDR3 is TGTGCCAGCAGCCCAACCTCTACAGGGAACACTGAAGCTTTCTTT. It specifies CASSPTSTGNTEAFF.

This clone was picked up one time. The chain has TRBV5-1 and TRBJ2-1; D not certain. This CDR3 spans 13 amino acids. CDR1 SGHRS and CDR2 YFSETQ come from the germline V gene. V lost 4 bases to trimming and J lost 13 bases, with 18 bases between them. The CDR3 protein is CASSPPSRYYQFF. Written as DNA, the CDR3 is TGCGCCAGCAGCCCCCCGAGCCGGTATTACCAGTTCTTC.

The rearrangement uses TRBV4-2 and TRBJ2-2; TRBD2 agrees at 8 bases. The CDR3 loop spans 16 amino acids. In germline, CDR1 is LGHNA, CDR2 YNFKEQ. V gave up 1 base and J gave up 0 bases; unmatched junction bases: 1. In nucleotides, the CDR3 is TGTGCCAGCAGCCAAGGACTAGCGACGAACACCGGGGAGCTGTTTTTT. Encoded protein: CASSQGLATNTGELFF.

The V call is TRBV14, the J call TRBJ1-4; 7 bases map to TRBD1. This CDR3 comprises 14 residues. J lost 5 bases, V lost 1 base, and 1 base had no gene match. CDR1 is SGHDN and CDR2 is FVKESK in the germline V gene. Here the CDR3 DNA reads TGTGCCAGCAGCCAAGGGACAGGCAATGAAAAACTGTTTTTT. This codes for CASSQGTGNEKLFF.

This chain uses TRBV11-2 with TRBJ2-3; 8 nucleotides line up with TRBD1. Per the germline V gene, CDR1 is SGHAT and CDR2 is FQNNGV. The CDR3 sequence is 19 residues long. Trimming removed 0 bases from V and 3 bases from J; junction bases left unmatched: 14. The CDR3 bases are TGTGCCAGCAGCTTAGATCTGTGGGGACAGGTATTTAAAACAGATACGCAGTATTTT. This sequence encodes CASSLDLWGQVFKTDTQYF.

CDR3 residues: CASSKGLAGDEQFF. Here the CDR3 DNA reads TGTGCCAGCAGTAAGGGACTAGCTGGCGATGAGCAGTTCTTC. The chain carries TRBV6-4 and TRBJ2-1, with TRBD2 identical over 9 bases. The CDR3 has 14 residues. CDR1 and CDR2 (germline): MRHNA, SNTAGT. V lost 5 bases, J lost 8 bases, and 7 bases stayed unmatched.

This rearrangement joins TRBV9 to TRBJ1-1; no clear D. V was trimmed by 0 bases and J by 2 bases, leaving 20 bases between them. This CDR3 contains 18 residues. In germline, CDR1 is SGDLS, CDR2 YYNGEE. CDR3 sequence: CASSVEALPAGSNTEAFF. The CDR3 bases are TGTGCCAGCAGCGTAGAGGCCCTCCCGGCGGGGAGCAACACTGAAGCTTTCTTT.

The CDR3 nucleotides are TGTGCCAGCAGCTGGGGGGGGCCACTCCCCAATGAGCAGTTCTTC. Protein sequence: CASSWGGPLPNEQFF. The V gene is TRBV5-4, the J gene TRBJ2-1, with a weak D call TRBD2 (7 bases). The CDR3 is 15 residues long. Deletions cut 3 bases from V and 6 bases from J, with 16 bases between. Germline lookup yields CDR1 SGHNT and CDR2 YYREEE (reference sequence).